This T cell receptor (beta chain) was documented in a study of CD8+ T cells in alopecia areata. For the study at large: Tofacitinib was given for 6 to 18 months, then stopped for 6 months.

V was clipped by 5 bases and J by 3 bases, with 7 bases between them. Germline V gives CDR1 SEHNR, CDR2 FQNEAQ (reference sequence). The CDR3 consists of 12 residues. It was cDNA, reverse transcribed from extracted RNA, that served as the sequencing template. The data were produced by immunoSEQ multiplex PCR, yet TCRdb's version contains in-frame clones alone and is incomplete. The sample contains more than 95,000 clones, less than 45% of which appear only once. Sorting of CD4+ and CD8+ T cells was performed on PBMCs. This clone has only a few counts. The TCR was taken from a human donor with alopecia areata. The V gene is TRBV7-9, the J gene TRBJ1-1; D remains ambiguous. The material sequenced was CD4+ T cells sorted from blood. CDR3 nucleotide sequence: TGTGCCAGCAGCCCCCAAGACACTGAAGCTTTCTTT. Its protein product is CASSPQDTEAFF.